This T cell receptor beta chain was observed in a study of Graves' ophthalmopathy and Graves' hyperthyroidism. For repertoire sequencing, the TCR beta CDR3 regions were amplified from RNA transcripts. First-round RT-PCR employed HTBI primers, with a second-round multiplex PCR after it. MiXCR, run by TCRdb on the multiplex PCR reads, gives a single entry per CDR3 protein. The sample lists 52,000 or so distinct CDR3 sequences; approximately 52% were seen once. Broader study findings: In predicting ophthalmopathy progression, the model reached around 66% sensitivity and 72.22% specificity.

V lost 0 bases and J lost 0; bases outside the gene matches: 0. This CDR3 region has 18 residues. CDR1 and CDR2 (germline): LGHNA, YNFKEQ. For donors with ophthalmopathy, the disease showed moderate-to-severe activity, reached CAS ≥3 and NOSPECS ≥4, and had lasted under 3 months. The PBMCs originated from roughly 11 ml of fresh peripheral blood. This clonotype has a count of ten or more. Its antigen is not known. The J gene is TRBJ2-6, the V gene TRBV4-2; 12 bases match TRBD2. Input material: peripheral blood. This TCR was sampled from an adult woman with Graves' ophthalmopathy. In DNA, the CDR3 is TGTGCCAGCAGCCAAGAGGGACTAGCGGGCTCTGGGGCCAACGTCCTGACTTTC. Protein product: CASSQEGLAGSGANVLTF.